The following is a T cell receptor beta chain sequence with its context. This clone's antigen is unknown. Per-base quality was not reported, and no clone a single base away is much larger than it. The CDR3 regions of human TCRbeta chains were analyzed by immunosequencing. Processing in the source paper ran as follows. Repertoire TCRs were checked for matches against a reference library of SARS-CoV-2-specific TCRs that had been generated using the MIRA antigen-specificity platform. Breadth was defined as the fraction of unique TCRs that were SARS-CoV-2-associated. Depth was defined as the fraction of total T cells that were SARS-CoV-2-associated. Using the MIRA data, each spike-specific TCR was mapped to the spike region that the TCR reacts to and placed in a CD4 or CD8 class. Log10-transformed breadth and depth values were compared by one-way ANOVA with Sidak's multiple comparisons tests. TCRdb retrieved this table from immuneACCESS and kept in-frame rearrangements only. Not all clones are present; in checked studies, unresolved V genes account for under half, and no reason is known for the remainder. The DNA gave D and trimming, while V, J and clone size come from that table. In all, the sample holds 95,000 to 150,000 clones, and roughly 89% of those were seen once. Approximately 8.4% of the sample belongs to the ten largest clones.

The sample's time point label is to be understood as: baseline before first vaccination. Vaccinee samples came from UK trials COV001 and COV002, including a single-blind randomized controlled phase 2/3 trial of AZD1222 (ChAdOx1 nCoV-19) in healthy adults. Trial participant PBMC samples were collected at day 0 and day 28 after the second dose for TCRbeta chain sequencing. For this chain, trimming is 4 bases at the V end and 1 base at the J end, and the number of junction bases without a gene match is 1. In the germline V gene, CDR1 corresponds to SGHTS and CDR2 to YDEGEE. Including cysteine and phenylalanine, the CDR3 has 14 amino acids. Only CDR3 DNA is held: 42 bases, read in frame from base 1. The sample is drawn from a study of T cell responses to AZD1222 COVID-19 vaccine listed by TCRdb under 2021. In terms of the full investigation: AZD1222 recipients with second doses at about 4 weeks or about 12 weeks were pooled, because spike-specific TCR depth and breadth did not differ between schedules. A total of about 230 trial participants underwent TCR sequencing, of whom some 210 received two doses of AZD1222 and 26 received two doses of the MenACWY control vaccine. Trial participants were enrolled into age subgroups of 18-55, 56-69 and 70-plus years, which contained about 150, 27 and 61 TCR-sequenced participants, respectively. Points the paper makes about the study in general: After two AZD1222 doses, spike-specific TCR breadth and depth were significantly higher than at day 0 and than in MenACWY recipients. No day 14 peak-response samples were available, so repertoires were characterized only after the peak T cell response. Participants were mostly white British and included more females than males, and it was suggested by the authors that clonal diversity may have been underestimated. The whole spike protein was spanned by vaccine-associated CD4 TCRs, and dominant responses were seen in regions 160-218 and 743-854. The 56-69-year group was small, and its depth increase did not reach significance, likely because of low power. Epitopes outside the regions mutated in the B.1.351 and B.1.1.7 variants were reportedly recognized by nearly half of the unique spike-specific TCRs. Conclusions about previously exposed vaccinees were limited because only a handful of AZD1222 recipients were SARS-CoV-2 seropositive at baseline.

Sequenced material: peripheral blood, taken on day 0 of AZD1222 vaccination. This receptor was taken from an adult in good health. The chain is encoded by TRBV5-8 joined to TRBJ1-1, and TRBD1 aligns with 10 junction nucleotides. The bases are TGTGCCAGCAGCAGGGACAGGGGGAACACTGAAGCTTTCTTT. Its translation is CASSRDRGNTEAFF.